This TCR beta chain was captured by sequencing in a study of radiation and T cells in renal cell carcinoma (TCRdb year 2020). Regarding the study in general: Samples were obtained from a clinical trial, in which 15 Gy stereotactic body radiation therapy was delivered to primary renal cell carcinomas and nephrectomy was performed 4 weeks later. A total of 50 or so samples underwent TCR beta sequencing, made up of some 26 tumors and some 27 peripheral blood samples. Across all 53 samples, several million unique CDR3 nucleotide sequences encoding about 2.4 million unique CDR3 amino acid sequences were identified. General findings and caveats noted by the study authors: Top tumor clonotypes rose in blood from baseline to 2 weeks post-radiation, then contracted by 4 weeks, suggesting transient expansion of tumor-resident clones. Because pretreatment tumor biopsies were not available, the baseline intratumoral presence of clonotypes could not be determined. Changes in the blood repertoire were not tracked past 4 weeks after treatment. Effects of radiation dose or scheduling on the TCR repertoire could not be addressed with the single-armed trial design.

A note on this clone: No antigen is known for it. Base-call qualities are not available, and no considerably larger clone is one nucleotide away.

TCR beta libraries were generated from genomic DNA with the immunoSEQ kit, following the manufacturer's recommendations. For library preparation, a first multiplex PCR was performed with proprietary primers, followed by a second PCR in which unique barcodes were added, and bead cleanups were performed after each round. Each sample batch included a kit-provided positive control reaction and a negative control reaction. The final libraries were assessed on an Agilent 4200 TapeStation D1000 ScreenTape, pooled by volume, and quantified by qPCR. Sequencing ran on an Illumina NextSeq500 with a MidOutput 150-cycle cartridge, using 156 Read1 and 15 Index1 cycles with kit custom primers. The pooled library was loaded at around 1 pM with roughly 19% PhiX control spiked in. Concerning the study's data processing: The vendor-processed data were analyzed in R, and a clonotype was defined as all T cells that share the same CDR3 nucleotide sequence. For clone abundance analyses, frequencies were normalized to the 10,000 most abundant clones per sample. Public T cell clones, which averaged fewer than five per sample, were removed prior to analysis. Tumor-enriched clonotypes and baseline blood-enriched clonotypes were defined as those with an abundance difference of at least 32-fold between compartments. A beta-binomial differential abundance model was used to identify clonotypes that were expanded or contracted between blood time points. Tumor-blood repertoire similarity was measured with the Baroni-Urbani and Buser coefficient, and groups were compared using two-tailed Wilcoxon tests in R. Drawn from immuneACCESS, this table holds only the in-frame rearrangements with V and J called that TCRdb kept. Clones are partly lost; checked studies trace under half to an unresolved V gene and leave the rest unexplained. D and trimming come from the DNA, and the V and J calls and clone size come from that table. The sample profile shows around 70,000 clones; 82% of them were found once. The ten biggest clones cover around 5.5% of the sample.

In the germline V gene (reference sequence), CDR1 corresponds to GTSNPN and CDR2 to SVGIG. Cut back by 2 bases and 1 base, the V and J ends lie 18 bases apart. Its CDR3 holds 16 amino acids, cysteine through phenylalanine. Only CDR3 DNA is held: 48 bases, read in frame from base 1. Per the publication, the time point label means: blood 2 weeks post-SBRT. The treatment or condition label, as the study defines it: 15 Gy SBRT to primary tumor, nephrectomy 4 weeks later. To track tumor-enriched clonotypes, serial peripheral blood was sampled from radiation-treated patients at baseline and at 2 weeks and 4 weeks after SBRT. Every patient had renal cell carcinoma of clear cell pathology. The QIAamp DNA Blood Mini Kit (Qiagen) was used to prepare genomic DNA for TCR sequencing. The analyses included just those samples that passed every quality control check.

The TCR sequence derives from a man aged 60-69 years with renal cell carcinoma. The rearrangement combines TRBV30 with TRBJ2-7; the D gene is possibly TRBD1, with 5 bases matching. Specimen: blood, collected from a patient whose treatment included radiotherapy and nephrectomy. Here is the DNA: TGTGCCTGGAGTCCTAGGGGTGGTGTTGGGTCCTACGAGCAGTACTTC. This yields the protein CAWSPRGGVGSYEQYF.